One sample yielded the 14 T cell receptor beta chains listed below, sequenced in a study of shared clonotypes between healthy human individuals (dated by TCRdb to about 2020). The library came from the immunoSEQ multiplex PCR assay. TCRdb provides this immuneACCESS table in a form limited to in-frame rearrangements. Some clones are lacking; in checked studies, under half of them reflect an unresolved V gene, and why the rest are absent is not known. A total of approximately 120,000 clones appear in this sample, about 70% of them only once. The ten biggest clones cover roughly a quarter of the sample. Sequenced material: memory CD8+ T cells sorted from blood. The cell subset or site label on this specimen signifies: CD45RO+ cells pooled with CCR7-negative TemRA cells. The receptor set was obtained from a woman younger than 45 in good health.

This CDR3 is CAISAPIGELFF. The CDR3 DNA is TGTGCCATCAGTGCCCCGATAGGGGAGCTGTTTTTT. This chain joins TRBV10-3 and TRBJ2-2; no definite D call. Germline assignment: CDR1 ENHRY and CDR2 SYGVKD. The germline V and J ends were trimmed by 4 bases and 8 bases, with 8 bases remaining between them. The CDR3 is 12 residues long.

In DNA form, the CDR3 reads TGTGCCAGCAGCCAGCAGGGACAGGGAGGTGTATCTTTCTTT. This sequence encodes CASSQQGQGGVSFF. The V call is TRBV5-4, the J call TRBJ1-1, with 9 bases matching TRBD1. The CDR3 has 14 amino acids. Germline values: CDR1 SGHNT, CDR2 YYREEE (reference sequence). The V and J ends lost 4 bases and 12 bases, in that order; junction bases with no gene match: 13.

The rearrangement joins TRBV7-6 to TRBJ2-3; D is ambiguous. Germline V gene sequence: CDR1 SGHVS, CDR2 FNYEAQ. The CDR3 runs to 17 residues. V was trimmed by 1 base and J by 0 bases, leaving 14 bases between them. CDR3 nucleotide sequence: TGTGCCAGCAGCTTAGGCCCCGGCGGATATAGCACAGATACGCAGTATTTT. Encoded protein: CASSLGPGGYSTDTQYF.

This sequence joins TRBV5-6 and TRBJ2-2; D is ambiguous. The CDR3 has 14 amino acids. The V end was cut by 0 bases, the J end by 5 bases, with 8 bases between. Germline V gene lookup returns CDR1 SGHDT and CDR2 YYEEEE. The CDR3 is CASSLALRTGELFF. The CDR3 nucleotides read TGTGCCAGCAGCTTGGCCCTACGGACCGGGGAGCTGTTTTTT.

The chain employs TRBV4-1 and TRBJ1-1, with a tentative D call TRBD1 (5 bases). CDR1 and CDR2 from the germline V gene are MGHRA and YSYEKL. The CDR3 sequence is 17 residues long. The V end was cut by 0 bases, the J end by 3 bases, with 17 bases between. The CDR3 reads CASSQDRNWQGYTEAFF. The CDR3 DNA follows: TGCGCCAGCAGCCAAGATAGAAATTGGCAGGGATACACTGAAGCTTTCTTT.

The chain uses TRBV7-9 and TRBJ2-5; D remains ambiguous. Germline CDR1 and CDR2: SEHNR and FQNEAQ (reference sequence). V was clipped by 4 bases and J by 5 bases, with 11 bases between them. The CDR3 contains 13 residues. The DNA for the CDR3 is TGTGCCAGCAGCTCAAGCTTGCGGGAGACCCAGTACTTC. As protein: CASSSSLRETQYF.

The rearrangement joins TRBV19 to TRBJ2-1, with 9 nucleotides matching TRBD2. V shed 1 base, J shed 7 bases, and the junction held 8 bases outside the gene matches. This CDR3 region has 16 residues. Germline V gene data show CDR1 as LNHDA and CDR2 as SQIVND (reference sequence). The CDR3 nucleotides read TGTGCCAGTAGTATAGGTTGGGGTAGCGGGAGTAATGAGCAGTTCTTC. It yields the protein CASSIGWGSGSNEQFF. The entire variable domain, with the rest obtained from reference TRBV19 and TRBJ2-1, is as follows: DGGITQSPKYLFRKEGQNVTLSCEQNLNHDAMYWYRQDPGQGLRLIYYSQIVNDFQKGDIAEGYSVSREKKESFPLTVTSAQKNPTAFYLCASSIGWGSGSNEQFFGPGTRLTVL.

This clone was detected a few times. The chain is built from TRBV5-1 and TRBJ2-7; perhaps TRBD2 as D (6 bases). CDR1 and CDR2 (germline): SGHRS, YFSETQ. The V end was cut by 4 bases, the J end by 6 bases, with 14 bases between. The CDR3 covers 13 residues. The CDR3 loop reads CASSLALAGEQYF. CDR3 DNA: TGCGCCAGCAGCCTGGCACTAGCCGGCGAGCAGTACTTC.

The chain couples TRBV9 to TRBJ1-3; maybe TRBD1 (5 bases). The CDR3 is made up of 15 amino acids. Trimming pared 3 bases from V and 0 bases from J, leaving 10 bases between. The V gene's germline CDR1 is SGDLS and CDR2 YYNGEE. Here the CDR3 reads CASSGRTSSGNTIYF. The CDR3 region has the DNA TGTGCCAGCAGCGGGCGGACAAGCTCTGGAAACACCATATATTTT.

This clone appeared a few times. The chain links TRBV7-3 to TRBJ2-7; 10 positions agree with TRBD1. The CDR3 consists of 14 residues. V was pared by 2 bases and J by 5 bases, with 3 bases of the junction left unmatched. The germline CDR1 and CDR2 sequences are SGHTA and FQGTGA. CDR3 region: CASSLEGTGDEQYF. The CDR3, as DNA: TGTGCCAGCAGCTTAGAGGGGACAGGGGACGAGCAGTACTTC.

Comments on this clone: This likely stems from a read error, as it lies one base from a far larger clone. The chain has TRBV6-4 and TRBJ2-1, with TRBD2 identical over 13 bases. The CDR3 has 15 residues. V shed 2 bases, J shed 5 bases, and the junction held 0 bases outside the gene matches. In germline, CDR1 is MRHNA, CDR2 SNTAGT. The CDR3 loop is CASSDGLAGDNEQFF. CDR3 sequence (DNA): TGTGCCAGCAGTGACGGACTAGCGGGAGACAATGAGCAGTTCTTC.

This chain links TRBV11-3 with TRBJ2-1; tentatively, D is TRBD2 (5 bases). Germline CDR1 reads SGHNT; CDR2 reads YENEEA. The CDR3 length is 13 residues. Trimming took 3 bases from V and 7 from J, leaving 10 bases between them. CDR3 sequence: CASSFGEWNEQFF. CDR3 in DNA: TGTGCCAGCAGCTTTGGGGAGTGGAATGAGCAGTTCTTC.

The chain combines TRBV6-1 with TRBJ2-3; D may be TRBD1 or TRBD2 (6 bases each). The V gene's germline CDR1 is MNHNS and CDR2 SASEGT. V was trimmed by 7 bases and J by 6 bases, leaving 17 bases between them. This CDR3 has 14 residues. This CDR3 is CASTSGDMSDTQYF. The CDR3 nucleotides read TGTGCCAGCACCTCGGGGGACATGAGCGATACGCAGTATTTT.

The chain links TRBV23-1 to TRBJ2-5; 7 bases are a match to TRBD1. TRBV23-1 is flagged as an ORF with uncertain function. The length of the CDR3 is 13 residues. V was pared by 11 bases and J by 4 bases, with 10 bases of the junction left unmatched. The CDR3 loop reads CAGSRGGRETQYF. The DNA for the CDR3 is TGCGCCGGCTCCCGAGGGGGCCGAGAGACCCAGTACTTC.